This T cell receptor beta chain is drawn from a study of shared clonotypes between healthy human individuals. General study findings and limits: Non-shared clonotypes showed lower generation probabilities than clonotypes common to all four donors.

Every contributor of samples was a Caucasian grown-up residing in Nashville, Tennessee. The authors divided CD4+ cells into CD45RA+ naive and CD45RA-negative memory subsets. Some clones are missing from TCRdb's copy, which holds only in-frame ones; the method was immunoSEQ multiplex PCR. Of fewer than 3 million clones listed, 85% to 95% are singletons. The germline V and J ends were trimmed by 3 bases and 2 bases, with 11 bases remaining between them. The CDR3 is 15 residues long. Germline V gene lookup returns CDR1 SGHTA and CDR2 FQGNSA. Comments on this clone: Its antigen is still unknown.

The sample consisted of naive CD4+ T cells from PBMCs. Noted subset: CD45RA+ positively selected. This chain joins TRBV7-2 and TRBJ2-1; D gene unclear. This TCR was sampled from a man aged 18-30 years in good health. Some clones in this sample may be carry-over from other donors' samples. The CDR3 is CASSLTTQTYNEQFF. The CDR3 nucleotides read TGTGCCAGCAGCTTGACGACACAAACCTACAATGAGCAGTTCTTC.